The source of this T cell receptor (beta chain) is a study of shared clonotypes between healthy human individuals (TCRdb year 2020). With respect to the entire study: A couple of women and a few men aged 18 to 49 years were included in the cohort. For each donor, CD4 naive and CD4 memory were each given three plates, CD8 naive was given two plates, and CD8 memory was given one plate. The study deeply sequenced blood TCR repertoires of about 5 healthy adults to estimate repertoire size and the extent of clonotype sharing between individuals. Between about 0.85 and 8.9 billion PBMCs per donor were obtained by leukapheresis. To increase sequencing depth and limit assay-specific biases, TCR repertoire library preparation and sequencing were carried out by different laboratories using diverse techniques. What the work shows at the level of the full study, not this receptor alone: Sampling was restricted to blood, and TCR repertoires in tissues likely differ from the TCR repertoires found in blood. The small number of donors limited the genetic and exposure-history diversity represented. Larger estimated clonotype richness was generally found for naive subsets than for memory subsets. Pairwise subsampling led to the expectation that sequencing depth would affect the degree of clonotype sharing among donors. Even with the large sequencing depth, rarefaction of the sorted-subset datasets indicated that sequencing was incomplete. Sharing across a handful of donors was observed for 4.5% to 6.5% of naive CD4, under 4% of naive CD8, 2.3% of memory CD4, and 0.4% of memory CD8 clonotypes. Compared with non-shared clonotypes, the clonotypes found in all four sorted-subset donors had higher generation probabilities.

Using the deep immunoSEQ assay, TCR CDR3 regions were amplified from genomic DNA by multiplex PCR. Genomic DNA extracted from each cell subset was distributed evenly over all wells of several immunoSEQ 96-well plates, and each plate served as one replicate. For sorted subsets, around 0.2 ug of genomic DNA, equivalent to some 33,000 T cell genomes, went into each replicate PCR. Purified libraries were measured with a Qubit 3.0 fluorometer, size-checked on a Bioanalyzer 2100, and measured again with the KAPA Library Quantification kit. Every immunoSEQ 96-well plate was sequenced on a dedicated single-read 150-cycle Illumina NextSeq 550 flow cell. The paper's data handling went like this. Because only junctional sequences without quality scores were contained in the immunoSEQ output, filtering matching that applied to full-length reads could not be performed. To assign V/J genes and CDR3, sequences were annotated against IMGT germline references using PyIR, a Python wrapper for IgBLAST v1.9. Reads were filtered out if the reads had weak V/J assignments (E-value above 1e-6), no CDR3, stop codons, out-of-frame junctions, or ambiguous translated residues. V3J clonotypes were defined as sequences sharing the same inferred V gene, J gene, and CDR3 amino acid sequence. Percentage overlap between repertoires was computed as shared unique clonotypes divided by the size of the smaller repertoire. RTK rarefaction, the Chao1 estimator, and Recon v2.1 estimates of unobserved clonotypes were used to assess repertoire richness. OLGA was used to compute generation probabilities for all TCRbeta clonotypes that the gDNA method yielded from a few donors. This immuneACCESS table, as held by TCRdb, lists in-frame sequences with V and J called but not all clones. Of the missing ones, under half trace to an unresolved V gene in checked studies; the others have no known cause. D and trimming were read from the DNA, whereas the V and J calls and clone size are those reported in that table. Recorded for this sample are 550,000 to 850,000 clones; 55% to 80% of them occurred a single time. The top ten clonotypes cover more than 1.5% of the sample.

After removal of 0 bases from V and 4 bases from J, the junction retains 6 bases not matched to a gene. The CDR3 spans 16 residues, from the cysteine through the phenylalanine. This entry keeps only the CDR3 DNA: 48 bases, framed from base 1. From a lookup of the germline V gene, CDR1 and CDR2 are KGHSH and LQKENI. Donors were healthy HIV-negative adults with no recently reported acute infections or vaccinations. Every donor was a Caucasian adult living in Nashville, Tennessee, USA. CD4+ T cells were enriched by magnetic negative selection, after which naive cells were positively selected on CD45RA and the negative fraction was taken as the memory subset. Blood was obtained by leukapheresis, after which PBMCs were separated by Ficoll-Histopaque density gradient centrifugation and cryopreserved in liquid nitrogen vapor phase. Analytical flow cytometry was used to check the purity and quantity of every magnetically sorted T cell population. Each sorted fraction had its genomic DNA isolated and then quantified by UV absorbance on a Nanodrop 2000c.

Points on this clone: No cognate antigen has been identified for it. There are no base qualities to consult, and no much larger clone falls within one base.

This receptor chain uses TRBV18 and TRBJ2-7, and 10 junctional nucleotides match TRBD2. The sequencing sample was made of memory CD4+ T cells sorted from blood. The sample's cell subset or site label is to be understood as: CD45RA-negative fraction. This clonotype originated in a woman aged 25 to 45 in good health. The CDR3 protein is CASSPPRRLAGYEQYF. The DNA is TGTGCCAGCTCACCACCTCGGAGACTAGCGGGTTACGAGCAGTACTTC.